These 23 T cell receptor beta chains were all obtained from the same sample, sequenced in a study of cytomegalovirus exposure and HLA in healthy donors. The PCR was carried out with 60 Vbeta primers and 13 Jbeta primers. Profiled with immunoSEQ multiplex PCR; TCRdb holds only in-frame clones, not every one. The data hold about 160,000 clones, with roughly four fifths observed a single time. Sequencing was performed on PBMCs. The receptors shown here come from a man aged 35 to 55 in good health and CMV-seronegative.

The gene calls are TRBV11-2 and TRBJ1-5; D unresolved. Between the trimmed V and J ends, which lost 3 bases and 4 bases, there was a span of 4 bases. This CDR3 region has 12 residues. CDR1 and CDR2 (germline): SGHAT, FQNNGV. The CDR3 region is CASSFPNQPQHF. The CDR3, as DNA: TGTGCCAGCAGCTTTCCGAATCAGCCCCAGCATTTT.

Turning to this clone: One end of the junction varies from germline; a read error may be responsible. The V gene is TRBV13, the J gene TRBJ2-6; maybe TRBD1 (5 bases). Germline V gene sequence: CDR1 PRHDT, CDR2 FYEKMQ (reference sequence). The CDR3 has 15 residues. The CDR3 nucleotides read TGTGCCAGCAGCTTTAGCAGTTCTGGGGCCAACGGCCTGACTTTC. Amino acid sequence: CASSFSSSGANGLTF.

The gene calls are TRBV30 and TRBJ1-1; the D gene is possibly TRBD1 (6 bases). The CDR3 is 17 amino acids. V lost 0 bases, J lost 1 base, and 18 bases lay in between. Germline CDR1 is GTSNPN and CDR2 is SVGIG (reference sequence). The CDR3 bases are TGTGCCTGGAGTGTAAATTTACCGGGACATCCGAACACTGAAGCTTTCTTT. Translated, it gives CAWSVNLPGHPNTEAFF.

CDR3 in DNA: TGTGCCAGCTCTTGGTCCGCGCAGGGTAATGAAAAACTGTTTTTT. This codes for CASSWSAQGNEKLFF. The chain couples TRBV6-1 to TRBJ1-4; D might be TRBD1 (5 bases). The CDR3 runs to 15 residues. V lost 8 bases and J lost 4, with 17 bases in between. Germline values: CDR1 MNHNS, CDR2 SASEGT.

The gene calls are TRBV5-8 and TRBJ2-1; D gene unclear. The CDR3 has 13 amino acids. V gave up 1 base and J gave up 8 bases, with 10 bases separating them. CDR1 is SGHTS and CDR2 is YDEGEE in the germline V gene. The CDR3 region has the DNA TGTGCCAGCAGCTTGTCTCCCCGGTATGAGCAGTTCTTC. It translates to CASSLSPRYEQFF.

V is TRBV27 and J is TRBJ1-2, with 7 bases matching TRBD1. CDR3 length: 14 amino acids. Germline assignment: CDR1 MNHEY and CDR2 SMNVEV (reference sequence). V was pared by 8 bases and J by 5 bases, with 11 bases of the junction left unmatched. The CDR3 DNA is TGTGCCAGCCGAAACCTAGGGGGCAAGTATGGCTACACCTTC. It translates to CASRNLGGKYGYTF.

This clone turned up a few times. CDR3 nucleotides: TGCGCCAGCAGCTTGCTTCCGCCCGGGGAGTACAATGAGCAGTTCTTC. It translates to CASSLLPPGEYNEQFF. J is TRBJ2-1 and V is TRBV5-1; weak D call: TRBD2 (5 bases). The CDR3 totals 16 residues. Germline lookup yields CDR1 SGHRS and CDR2 YFSETQ. V was shortened by 1 base and J by 4 bases, with 15 bases between the two germline ends.

The chain joins TRBV6-5 to TRBJ1-3, with no clear D. The germline CDR1 and CDR2 sequences are MNHEY and SVGAGI. This CDR3 spans 15 amino acids. Trimming took 0 bases from V and 1 from J, leaving 7 bases between them. The CDR3 spells CASSYSPGSGNTIYF. CDR3 sequence (DNA): TGTGCCAGCAGTTACTCTCCGGGGTCTGGAAACACCATATATTTT.

The chain joins TRBV28 to TRBJ2-7; tentatively, D is TRBD1 (6 bases). V was trimmed by 5 bases and J by 2 bases, leaving 16 bases between them. The V gene's germline CDR1 is MDHEN and CDR2 SYDVKM. The CDR3 loop spans 15 amino acids. CDR3 sequence (DNA): TGTGCCAGCAGTCCCCGGACAGCACCAGCCTACGAGCAGTACTTC. As protein: CASSPRTAPAYEQYF.

The chain carries TRBV5-5 and TRBJ1-1; D possibly corresponds to TRBD1 (6 bases). Trimming cost V 0 bases and J 0 bases, with 9 bases left between them. The length of the CDR3 is 15 residues. Germline V gene sequence: CDR1 SGHKS, CDR2 YYEKEE (reference sequence). CDR3 loop: CASSLAGTLNTEAFF. CDR3 nucleotides: TGTGCCAGCAGCTTGGCCGGGACACTGAACACTGAAGCTTTCTTT.

The chain recombines TRBV4-2 with TRBJ2-4; D may be TRBD1 (6 bases). The germline CDR1 and CDR2 sequences are LGHNA and YNFKEQ. V was cut by 3 bases and J by 8 bases, with 14 bases left in between. This CDR3 region has 14 residues. Here the CDR3 reads CASSHWGRGHIQYF. As DNA, the CDR3 is TGTGCCAGCAGCCATTGGGGCAGGGGCCACATTCAGTACTTC.

This chain uses TRBV5-1 with TRBJ2-1; 9 positions agree with TRBD2. V was clipped by 0 bases and J by 10 bases; unmatched bases: 8. Germline loops: CDR1 SGHRS, CDR2 YFSETQ. The CDR3 spans 15 residues. The CDR3 sequence is CASSLVVAGVEEQFF. In DNA form, the CDR3 reads TGCGCCAGCAGCTTGGTAGTAGCGGGAGTAGAAGAGCAGTTCTTC.

This clone turned up a few times. This sequence joins TRBV7-8 and TRBJ1-5; no reliable D call. Germline loops: CDR1 SGHVS, CDR2 FQNEAQ. Trimming left V 4 bases short and J 3 bases short, with 13 bases between. The CDR3 is made up of 15 amino acids. CDR3 sequence reads: CASSSARRYNQPQHF. The CDR3 DNA reads TGTGCCAGCAGCTCGGCTAGACGGTACAATCAGCCCCAGCATTTT.

This clone has more than one count but fewer than ten. The rearrangement links TRBV19 to TRBJ2-6; maybe TRBD2 (6 bases). Germline CDR1 LNHDA, CDR2 SQIVND (reference sequence). The V and J ends lost 8 bases and 4 bases respectively, with 15 bases between them. The length of the CDR3 is 15 residues. The CDR3 loop reads CASETGEVGANVLTF. In DNA form, the CDR3 reads TGTGCCAGTGAGACTGGGGAGGTAGGGGCCAACGTCCTGACTTTC.

The V gene is TRBV4-2, the J gene TRBJ2-7; TRBD2 matches 15 bases. CDR3 length: 15 amino acids. Looked up from germline, CDR1 is LGHNA and CDR2 is YNFKEQ. After removal of 4 bases from V and 4 bases from J, the junction contained 2 bases not matched to a gene. For the CDR3, the DNA is TGTGCCAGCAGCCCCGGACTAGCGGGAGGGTACGAGCAGTACTTC. This gives the protein CASSPGLAGGYEQYF.

This clone was picked up one time. The J gene is TRBJ1-2, the V gene TRBV7-2, with a tentative D call TRBD1 (6 bases). Germline loops: CDR1 SGHTA, CDR2 FQGNSA. CDR3 length: 14 residues. The ends were cut back, 0 bases at V and 5 bases at J, with 10 bases in the middle. The CDR3 region has the DNA TGTGCCAGCAGCTTAGCCGGCAGGGGATATGGCTACACCTTC. This sequence encodes CASSLAGRGYGYTF.

CDR3 bases: TGTGCCACCAGCAGAGCCCACACGACAGAGTTGAACACTGAAGCTTTCTTT. This codes for CATSRAHTTELNTEAFF. The chain carries TRBV15 and TRBJ1-1; a weak D match, TRBD1 (5 bases). Germline CDR1 reads LNHNV; CDR2 reads YYDKDF (reference sequence). The CDR3 consists of 17 residues. V was clipped by 1 base and J by 0 bases, with 15 bases between them.

The chain joins TRBV27 to TRBJ1-2; the D gene is possibly TRBD1 (5 bases). The V gene's germline CDR1 is MNHEY and CDR2 SMNVEV (reference sequence). This CDR3 has 14 residues. V was shortened by 6 bases and J by 8 bases, with 19 bases between the two germline ends. Here the CDR3 DNA reads TGTGCCAGCAGCCGGGGGACGGGTCAGGGCGGCTACACCTTC. It specifies CASSRGTGQGGYTF.

This chain uses TRBV5-1 with TRBJ2-1; tentative D call: TRBD2 (5 bases). The CDR3 extends over 16 amino acids. V was cut by 2 bases and J by 0 bases, with 12 bases left in between. Germline V gene sequence: CDR1 SGHRS, CDR2 YFSETQ. The CDR3 bases are TGCGCCAGCAGCTTTTTCTTCAGCGGCTCCTACAATGAGCAGTTCTTC. Protein product: CASSFFFSGSYNEQFF. The full variable domain, its missing parts supplied by reference TRBV5-1 and TRBJ2-1, is KAGVTQTPRYLIKTRGQQVTLSCSPISGHRSVSWYQQTPGQGLQFLFEYFSETQRNKGNFPGRFSGRQFSNSRSEMNVSTLELGDSALYLCASSFFFSGSYNEQFFGPGTRLTVL.

V is TRBV21-1 and J is TRBJ2-2; the table's D call TRBD1 went unverified against the DNA. TRBV21-1 is labeled a pseudogene. CDR3 length: 21 amino acids. Here the CDR3 reads CASSKSRDRDRGYRGTGELFF. CDR3 coding DNA: TGTGCCAGCAGCAAATCCCGAGACCGGGACAGGGGTTATAGAGGCACCGGGGAGCTGTTTTTT.

The V call is TRBV5-1, the J call TRBJ2-7; no reliable D call. Germline lookup yields CDR1 SGHRS and CDR2 YFSETQ. Deletions cut 0 bases from V and 2 bases from J, with 6 bases between. The CDR3 has 13 residues. CDR3 residues: CASSLETPYEQYF. The CDR3 nucleotides read TGCGCCAGCAGCTTGGAGACTCCCTACGAGCAGTACTTC.

V and J are TRBV5-4 and TRBJ2-3, with TRBD1 as a possible D gene (5 bases). CDR1 and CDR2 (germline): SGHNT, YYREEE (reference sequence). V was trimmed by 4 bases and J by 1 base, leaving 13 bases between them. The CDR3 length is 15 residues. The CDR3 nucleotides read TGTGCCAGCAGCCCCAGGGTCACAGGCACAGATACGCAGTATTTT. It yields the protein CASSPRVTGTDTQYF.

The sample holds one count of this clone. The genes are TRBV28 and TRBJ2-5; possibly TRBD1 for D (6 bases). Germline V gene lookup returns CDR1 MDHEN and CDR2 SYDVKM. The CDR3 sequence is 14 residues long. V lost 3 bases and J lost 0, with 8 bases in between. This CDR3 is CASSLGAYQETQYF. CDR3 bases: TGTGCCAGCAGTTTGGGGGCGTACCAAGAGACCCAGTACTTC.